Listed below are T cell receptor beta chains from one sample, sequenced in a study of vaccination and CD4 T cells after COVID-19. Their antigen targets remain unknown. In TCRdb, the PCR reads were re-called with MiXCR into one record per CDR3 protein. The repertoire holds around 20,000 distinct CDR3 sequences, 40% to 55% seen once, with roughly 2.9% in the top ten. This specimen was CD4+ T cells from blood, cultured in vitro, taken after SARS-CoV-2 vaccination. The receptors derive from a human donor who had recovered from COVID-19. The conserved cysteine and the conserved F or W are not part of the CDR3 here.

12	TRBV6-1	ASSLPGGAYTQY
10	TRBV29-1	SVEGRGAEAF
14	TRBV29-1	SVDSRRRTGLGEAF
12	TRBV6-2/TRBV6-3	ATRTGAASQPQH
14	TRBV7-6	ASSLRQGARAGELF
13	TRBV2	ASSEWRQGGQPQH
12	TRBV7-2	ASSSVEIGGELF
11	TRBV20-1	SATDRGASPLH
10	TRBV2	ASGQLSYEQY
11	TRBV7-9	ASSYRLNTEAF
12	TRBV15	ATSRGDSGREAF
8	TRBV15	ATENEKLF
15	TRBV6-1	ASNEARADLRNSPLH